This T cell receptor beta chain was recorded in a study of cytomegalovirus exposure and HLA in healthy donors. Researchers ran the PCR with 60 Vbeta and 13 Jbeta primers. Produced via immunoSEQ multiplex PCR; TCRdb's table is partial and in-frame only. The sample yields about 200,000 clones, of which the top ten take up roughly 1.2%. This CDR3 region has 15 residues. Trimming at V came to 1 base and at J to 7 bases, leaving 10 bases not matched to a gene. CDR1 is SQVTM, CDR2 ANQGSEA, per germline. The chain employs TRBV29-1 and TRBJ2-1, with 7 bases aligning to TRBD1. The source is a girl aged 2-10 years in good health and CMV-seropositive. Material: PBMCs. CDR3 sequence reads: CSVEGHLQGINEQFF. The CDR3 region has the DNA TGCAGCGTTGAAGGTCACCTACAGGGGATAAATGAGCAGTTCTTC.